The 30 T cell receptor beta chains below were found in one sample sequenced in a study of blood T cell repertoires in COVID-19. Profiling relied on immunoSEQ multiplex PCR, and the TCRdb table lists in-frame clones only, not all of them. The sample consists of 200,000 to 300,000 clones, approximately 86% of them appearing once. The sequenced sample was peripheral blood. The receptors were gathered from a woman younger than 45 with acute or convalescent COVID-19.

This sequence joins TRBV19 and TRBJ1-2, with 7 bases identical to TRBD1. Germline V gene lookup returns CDR1 LNHDA and CDR2 SQIVND (reference sequence). The ends lost 3 bases at V and 0 bases at J; junction bases unmatched: 1. CDR3 length: 14 residues. CDR3 protein: CASSMGTANYGYTF. CDR3 nucleotides: TGTGCCAGTAGTATGGGGACAGCTAACTATGGCTACACCTTC.

This clone has only a few counts. The rearrangement joins TRBV11-2 to TRBJ2-3, with D maybe TRBD2 (6 bases). The CDR3 runs 11 residues. The V and J ends lost 5 bases and 11 bases respectively, with 11 bases between them. CDR1 SGHAT and CDR2 FQNNGV come from the germline V gene. This chain's CDR3 is CASSPRRGQYF. The CDR3 nucleotides read TGTGCCAGCAGCCCGCGGAGGGGGCAGTATTTT.

V usage is TRBV25-1 and J usage is TRBJ1-1; D possibly corresponds to TRBD1 (5 bases). Germline V CDR1 and CDR2: MGHDK, SYGVNS. The CDR3 consists of 14 residues. The V and J ends lost 6 bases and 5 bases respectively, with 16 bases between them. CDR3 sequence: CASSGRGGATEAFF. The CDR3 bases are TGTGCCAGCAGCGGGCGGGGGGGAGCAACTGAAGCTTTCTTT.

The chain combines TRBV30 with TRBJ1-2; TRBD1 is a possible D gene (6 bases). CDR1 is GTSNPN and CDR2 is SVGIG in the germline V gene (reference sequence). V lost 3 bases to trimming and J lost 4 bases, with 15 bases between them. The CDR3 runs to 14 residues. The DNA for the CDR3 is TGTGCCTGGAGACCTACAGGGAGCCCCTATGGCTACACCTTC. This translates into CAWRPTGSPYGYTF.

The V call is TRBV6-6, the J call TRBJ1-5, with D unresolved. Germline CDR1 is MNHNY and CDR2 is SVGAGI (reference sequence). Trimming removed 2 bases from V and 2 bases from J, with 13 bases in between. The CDR3 consists of 16 residues. CDR3 protein: CASSYVFGEGNQPQHF. The CDR3 DNA sequence: TGTGCCAGCAGTTACGTATTCGGGGAAGGCAATCAGCCCCAGCATTTT.

The V and J genes are TRBV6-5 and TRBJ2-3; 8 positions agree with TRBD2. Looked up from germline, CDR1 is MNHEY and CDR2 is SVGAGI. The CDR3 sequence is 14 residues long. The J segment lost 2 bases and the V segment lost 10 bases, leaving 8 bases of the junction unmatched. In DNA form, the CDR3 reads TGTGCCATTACGAGACTAGCGACCACAGATACGCAGTATTTT. It yields the protein CAITRLATTDTQYF.

The chain carries TRBV4-1 and TRBJ2-7, with TRBD2 identical over 10 bases. The germline V gene has CDR1 MGHRA and CDR2 YSYEKL. This CDR3 region has 14 residues. With V trimmed by 1 base and J by 5 bases, 2 bases remained unmatched. CDR3 protein: CASSQGGTSDEQYF. Written as DNA, the CDR3 is TGCGCCAGCAGCCAAGGCGGGACTAGCGACGAGCAGTACTTC.

Here the CDR3 DNA reads TGTGCCAGCAGCTTGGGGGGACAGGGAGGCTACACCTTC. Protein product: CASSLGGQGGYTF. This chain links TRBV5-4 with TRBJ1-2; 9 bases agree with TRBD1. CDR3 length: 13 amino acids. The germline gives CDR1 SGHNT, CDR2 YYREEE (reference sequence). J lost 8 bases, V lost 0 bases, and 2 bases had no gene match.

This chain's CDR3 is CASSSRDNRKAEAFF. DNA for the CDR3: TGTGCCAGCAGCTCCCGGGACAATAGGAAAGCTGAAGCTTTCTTT. This chain links TRBV13 with TRBJ1-1, with a tentative D call TRBD1 (6 bases). The CDR3 totals 15 residues. Trimming removed 4 bases at V and 6 bases at J, with 18 bases between. Germline V gene lookup returns CDR1 PRHDT and CDR2 FYEKMQ (reference sequence).

In its sample, this clone was seen a few times. DNA of the CDR3: TGTGCTAGTGGCCTCCGGACAGGGAACACTGAAGCTTTCTTT. Translation gives CASGLRTGNTEAFF. The genes are TRBV12-5 and TRBJ1-1; 7 bases line up with TRBD1. Germline lookup yields CDR1 LGHNT and CDR2 FRNRAP. The V gene end was trimmed by 6 bases and the J gene end by 1 base; junction bases not matched to a gene: 5. This CDR3 region has 14 residues.

The chain has TRBV10-3 and TRBJ1-4, with D tentatively TRBD1 (6 bases). The germline CDR1 and CDR2 sequences are ENHRY and SYGVKD. The CDR3 is 15 residues long. With 2 bases removed from V and 8 bases from J, the gap between germline ends came to 15 bases. Here the CDR3 DNA reads TGTGCCATCAGTGAGCAGGGGACAAGAGACGAAAAACTGTTTTTT. This codes for CAISEQGTRDEKLFF.

This sequence joins TRBV18 and TRBJ1-2; no clear D. Trimming removed 3 bases from V and 0 bases from J, with 5 bases in between. The CDR3 spans 13 residues. Germline loops: CDR1 KGHSH, CDR2 LQKENI. CDR3 DNA sequence: TGTGCCAGCTCACCCGAGCCTAACTATGGCTACACCTTC. This encodes CASSPEPNYGYTF.

There are a few counts of this clone. J is TRBJ2-7 and V is TRBV7-9; 7 bases line up with TRBD1. V lost 5 bases to trimming and J lost 5 bases; unmatched junction nucleotides: 12. Germline V gives CDR1 SEHNR, CDR2 FQNEAQ (reference sequence). CDR3 size: 15 residues. The CDR3 region is CASSHGNRGAHEQYF. CDR3 DNA: TGTGCCAGCAGCCATGGTAACAGGGGTGCCCACGAGCAGTACTTC. Using reference TRBV7-9 and TRBJ2-7 for the parts outside the CDR3, the full variable domain is DTGVSQNPRHKITKRGQNVTFRCDPISEHNRLYWYRQTLGQGPEFLTYFQNEAQLEKSRLLSDRFSAERPKGSFSTLEIQRTEQGDSAMYLCASSHGNRGAHEQYFGPGTRLTVT.

The chain couples TRBV18 to TRBJ2-1, with TRBD1 identical over 7 bases. V was pared by 1 base and J by 6 bases, with 9 bases of the junction left unmatched. This CDR3 has 16 amino acids. Germline loops: CDR1 KGHSH, CDR2 LQKENI. The CDR3 sequence: CASSPLPGTDFNEQFF. CDR3 coding DNA: TGTGCCAGCTCACCACTTCCCGGGACAGACTTCAATGAGCAGTTCTTC.

With respect to this clone: Other DNA sequences from this sample encode an identical CDR3 as well. The CDR3 coding sequence is TGTGCCAGTAGTATCAGGGGGCTGAACTATGGCTACACCTTC. Amino acid sequence: CASSIRGLNYGYTF. V and J are TRBV19 and TRBJ1-2; 8 bases agree with TRBD1. The CDR3 totals 14 residues. Trimming removed 3 bases from V and 2 bases from J; junction bases left unmatched: 2. Germline CDR1 reads LNHDA; CDR2 reads SQIVND (reference sequence).

The J gene is TRBJ2-1, the V gene TRBV10-3; 13 bases map to TRBD2. The germline V gene encodes CDR1 ENHRY and CDR2 SYGVKD. The length of the CDR3 is 16 residues. V lost 5 bases, J lost 0 bases, and 1 base stayed unmatched. The CDR3 nucleotides are TGTGCCATCAGTAGGACTAGCGGGAGCTCCTACAATGAGCAGTTCTTC. Residues: CAISRTSGSSYNEQFF.

The V and J genes are TRBV5-6 and TRBJ2-1; the match to TRBD2 covers 11 bases. V gave up 9 bases and J gave up 5 bases; unmatched junction bases: 7. The CDR3 has 14 amino acids. The germline CDR1 and CDR2 sequences are SGHDT and YYEEEE. This chain's CDR3 is CATRTSGGNNEQFF. DNA of the CDR3: TGTGCCACCCGAACTAGCGGGGGAAACAATGAGCAGTTCTTC.

This clone was counted once. The chain joins TRBV4-1 to TRBJ2-5; tentatively, D is TRBD1 (5 bases). In germline, CDR1 is MGHRA, CDR2 YSYEKL. V was cut by 1 base and J by 3 bases, with 9 bases left in between. The CDR3 has 14 residues. CDR3 nucleotides: TGCGCCAGCAGCCAAGTGGGGCCGAAAGAGACCCAGTACTTC. Residues: CASSQVGPKETQYF.

The chain is built from TRBV19 and TRBJ1-4, with 8 bases that match TRBD1. V lost 4 bases and J lost 6; bases outside the gene matches: 7. This CDR3 has 15 amino acids. CDR1 and CDR2 from the germline V gene are LNHDA and SQIVND (reference sequence). The CDR3: CASSKARTGYEKLFF. The CDR3 DNA sequence: TGTGCCAGTAGTAAAGCAAGGACAGGGTATGAAAAACTGTTTTTT.

This chain connects TRBV21-1 to TRBJ1-4; whether TRBD1, the table's D call, matches the DNA was not checked. TRBV21-1 is flagged as a pseudogene. The CDR3 runs to 16 residues. The CDR3 DNA sequence: TGTGCCAGCAGCAAAGCGGCAAGAACGTCTAATGAAAAACTGTTTTTT. Encoded protein: CASSKAARTSNEKLFF.

The chain combines TRBV6-7 with TRBJ1-5, with 11 bases that match TRBD1. TRBV6-7 is filed as an ORF, its function uncertain. Trimming took 5 bases from V and 5 from J; bases not matched to a gene: 14. The CDR3 sequence is 18 residues long. CDR3 bases: TGTGCCAGCAGTATCGGACAGGGGGCGATGAGTGTGGATCAGCCCCAGCATTTT. It translates to CASSIGQGAMSVDQPQHF.

The V call is TRBV7-9, the J call TRBJ2-5, with D possibly TRBD1 on 6 matching bases. The CDR3 has 14 residues. Per the germline V gene, CDR1 is SEHNR and CDR2 is FQNEAQ (reference sequence). With 5 bases removed from V and 2 bases from J, the gap between germline ends came to 12 bases. In DNA form, the CDR3 reads TGTGCCAGCAGCCCAGGGGCACCTCAAGAGACCCAGTACTTC. Translated, it gives CASSPGAPQETQYF. Complete variable domain (other parts from reference TRBV7-9 and TRBJ2-5): DTGVSQNPRHKITKRGQNVTFRCDPISEHNRLYWYRQTLGQGPEFLTYFQNEAQLEKSRLLSDRFSAERPKGSFSTLEIQRTEQGDSAMYLCASSPGAPQETQYFGPGTRLLVL.

The chain has TRBV29-1 and TRBJ2-7, with a weak D call TRBD2 (6 bases). Germline V gene data show CDR1 as SQVTM and CDR2 as ANQGSEA. The CDR3 covers 14 residues. V was shortened by 1 base and J by 0 bases, with 10 bases between the two germline ends. CDR3 DNA sequence: TGCAGCGTTGAAGGCGGGGCCACCTCCTACGAGCAGTACTTC. Its translation is CSVEGGATSYEQYF.

The V and J genes are TRBV7-2 and TRBJ1-4; no reliable D call. CDR3 length equals 14 residues. V lost 3 bases to trimming and J lost 2 bases, with 7 bases between them. CDR1 and CDR2 from the germline V gene are SGHTA and FQGNSA. The CDR3 nucleotides are TGTGCCAGCAGCTTGGGAGGGACTAATGAAAAACTGTTTTTT. Amino acids: CASSLGGTNEKLFF.

In DNA form, the CDR3 reads TGTGCCAGCAGTTTGCGGAGGGATTATCAGCCCCAGCATTTT. Translating it yields CASSLRRDYQPQHF. The chain links TRBV6-6 to TRBJ1-5; D is ambiguous. Trimming pared 4 bases from V and 5 bases from J, leaving 12 bases between. The CDR3 runs to 14 residues. Germline loops: CDR1 MNHNY, CDR2 SVGAGI (reference sequence).

V gene TRBV11-2 combines with J gene TRBJ1-4; D is ambiguous. V lost 1 base to trimming and J lost 0 bases, with 9 bases between them. Germline V gene lookup returns CDR1 SGHAT and CDR2 FQNNGV. This CDR3 contains 16 residues. In DNA, the CDR3 is TGTGCCAGCAGCTTAGGGCAGGTGGCAACTAATGAAAAACTGTTTTTT. This sequence encodes CASSLGQVATNEKLFF.

This clone was seen more than once but under ten times. The rearrangement uses TRBV7-9 and TRBJ1-4; D not certain. V shed 5 bases and J shed 5 bases, with 3 bases lying between them. Germline CDR1 is SEHNR and CDR2 is FQNEAQ (reference sequence). This CDR3 has 11 amino acids. The CDR3 sequence is CASSGNEKLFF. The DNA for the CDR3 is TGTGCCAGCAGCGGCAATGAAAAACTGTTTTTT.

The chain has TRBV9 and TRBJ2-7; TRBD2 is a possible D gene (6 bases). Deletions cut 6 bases from V and 4 bases from J, with 20 bases between. Germline lookup yields CDR1 SGDLS and CDR2 YYNGEE. The CDR3 runs to 15 residues. The CDR3 sequence is CASTPSELPHYEQYF. The CDR3 nucleotides read TGTGCCAGCACCCCTAGCGAACTACCCCATTACGAGCAGTACTTC.

The chain joins TRBV20-1 to TRBJ2-1; D not certain. V was shortened by 0 bases and J by 10 bases, with 7 bases between the two germline ends. The germline V gene encodes CDR1 DFQATT and CDR2 SNEGSKA (reference sequence). The CDR3 consists of 11 residues. The CDR3 region is CSARDLLEQFF. The CDR3 bases are TGCAGTGCTAGAGATCTGTTGGAGCAGTTCTTC.

V is TRBV5-4 and J is TRBJ2-2; 11 positions match TRBD2. The CDR3 runs 16 residues. The V gene end was trimmed by 5 bases and the J gene end by 1 base; junction bases not matched to a gene: 4. The V gene's germline CDR1 is SGHNT and CDR2 YYREEE (reference sequence). CDR3 protein: CASRSGTSGNTGELFF. DNA of the CDR3: TGTGCCAGCAGAAGTGGGACTAGCGGGAACACCGGGGAGCTGTTTTTT. Supplemented by reference TRBV5-4 and TRBJ2-2, the full variable domain reads ETGVTQSPTHLIKTRGQQVTLRCSSQSGHNTVSWYQQALGQGPQFIFQYYREEENGRGNFPPRFSGLQFPNYSSELNVNALELDDSALYLCASRSGTSGNTGELFFGEGSRLTVL.